This TCR beta chain derives from a study of identical twins. Unique molecular identifiers were in the cDNA, with template-switch universal primer binding. TCRdb re-called the 5' RACE reads with MiXCR, one entry per CDR3 protein. The repertoire includes just under 650,000 distinct CDR3 sequences, around 7.4% of them detected once, and roughly 1.6% sits in the top ten. This clonotype showed up just a few times. Its matching antigen is unknown. Trimming left V 2 bases short and J 4 bases short, with 13 bases between. Germline V CDR1 and CDR2: MNHEY, SVGEGT. The CDR3 consists of 15 residues. Study results and caveats: The degree of excess twin sharing was weaker in beta out-of-frame sequences. The conclusions drew on cross-sectional statistical analysis instead of tracking the same donors. Compared with models, monozygotic twins showed more out-of-frame TCR alpha sharing.

These same data were also listed under a study on yellow fever vaccine responses in identical twins.

The source of this sequence is a woman younger than 30 in good health. What was sequenced was PBMCs. This chain links TRBV6-2 or TRBV6-3 with TRBJ2-3; possible D gene TRBD1, 5 bases. This CDR3 reads CASSYGLQVADTQYF. The CDR3 DNA reads as TGTGCCAGCAGTTACGGGTTACAGGTGGCAGATACGCAGTATTTT.